This T cell receptor (beta chain) was found in a study of T cell responses to AZD1222 COVID-19 vaccine (dated by TCRdb to the early 2020s). Some background on the complete study: A total of under 250 trial participants underwent TCR sequencing, of whom nearly 210 had received two doses of AZD1222 and around 25 had received two doses of the MenACWY control vaccine. Trial participants were enrolled into age subgroups of 18-55, 56-69 and 70-plus years, which contained about 150, 27 and 61 TCR-sequenced participants, respectively. On the study overall, not on this receptor specifically: After two AZD1222 doses, spike-specific TCR breadth and depth were significantly higher than at day 0 and than in MenACWY recipients. Participants were mostly white British and included more females than males, and it was suggested by the authors that clonal diversity may have been underestimated. Conclusions about previously exposed vaccinees are limited because only a handful of AZD1222 recipients were SARS-CoV-2 seropositive at baseline. Reportedly, almost half of the unique spike-specific TCRs recognized epitopes lying outside the regions that are mutated in the B.1.351 and B.1.1.7 variants. In the small 56-69-year group, the increase in depth fell short of significance, most likely because of low power. Because no day 14 peak-response samples were available, repertoires were characterized only after the peak T cell response. CD4 TCRs associated with the vaccine covered the entire spike protein, and the dominant responses were in regions 160-218 and 743-854.

The time point label on this specimen signifies: about 28 days (+/-7) after the second vaccine dose. AZD1222 recipients with second doses at about 4 weeks or about 12 weeks were pooled, because spike-specific TCR depth and breadth did not differ between schedules. Vaccinee samples came from UK trials COV001 and COV002, including a single-blind randomized controlled phase 2/3 trial of AZD1222 (ChAdOx1 nCoV-19) in healthy adults. Trial participant PBMC samples were collected at day 0 and day 28 after the second dose for TCRbeta chain sequencing. Measured from the cysteine to the phenylalanine, the CDR3 is 16 residues long. CDR3 DNA is the only sequence kept; it has 48 bases, read in frame from the first base. The germline V gene (reference sequence) yields DFQATT for CDR1 and SNEGSKA for CDR2. At the junction V is shortened by 6 bases and J by 3 bases, with 21 bases in between. With regard to this clone: The specificity of this receptor is unknown. One base away there is no much larger clone; base qualities are not given.

The CDR3 regions of human TCRbeta chains were analyzed by immunosequencing. The authors' pipeline ran thus. TCRs in the repertoires were compared against a reference library of SARS-CoV-2-specific TCRs that had been generated with the MIRA antigen-specificity platform. Breadth meant the fraction of unique TCRs that were SARS-CoV-2-associated, whereas depth meant the fraction of total T cells that were SARS-CoV-2-associated. Using the MIRA data, each spike-specific TCR was assigned both to the spike region to which the TCR was reactive and to a CD4 or CD8 class. Log10-transformed breadth and depth values were compared by one-way ANOVA with Sidak's multiple comparisons tests. TCRdb holds this immuneACCESS table with in-frame rearrangements only. Some clones are missing; in checked studies, unresolved V genes explain under half, and the rest has no known cause. Clone size and V and J calls were adopted from that table, with D and trimming inferred from the DNA. Here the sample has some 150,000 clones; about 92% occur a single time. Of the sample, approximately 3.4% falls within the top ten clones.

The starting material was peripheral blood, obtained 28 days after the second AZD1222 dose. This TCR derives from an adult who received the AZD1222 COVID-19 vaccine. The chain is encoded by TRBV20-1 joined to TRBJ1-5; the best D guess is TRBD1, with 6 bases matching. The nucleotide sequence is given as TGCAGTGCAAGTGACAGGAGGAAGGGTTACAATCAGCCCCAGCATTTT. Its amino acids are CSASDRRKGYNQPQHF.